Each of the 5 T cell receptor beta chains below was sequenced from the same sample in a study of cytomegalovirus exposure and HLA in healthy donors. The PCR made use of 60 Vbeta and 13 Jbeta primers. Data came from immunoSEQ multiplex PCR; TCRdb stores just in-frame clones and leaves some out. The sample consists of about 98,000 clones, over 65% of them appearing once. The sample was PBMCs. The source of these receptors is a man aged 60 to 75 in good health and CMV-seropositive.

The chain links TRBV7-9 to TRBJ2-7, with 7 bases matching TRBD1. Germline V gene sequence: CDR1 SEHNR, CDR2 FQNEAQ (reference sequence). This CDR3 has 15 amino acids. J lost 2 bases, V lost 6 bases, and 10 bases had no gene match. The CDR3 DNA sequence: TGTGCCAGCAGGACCAAAACAGGGGCTGCCTACGAGCAGTACTTC. Translating gives CASRTKTGAAYEQYF.

The chain has TRBV6-5 and TRBJ1-2, with D possibly being TRBD1 (6 bases). Germline lookup yields CDR1 MNHEY and CDR2 SVGAGI. The CDR3 contains 15 residues. Trimming took off 0 bases at V and 4 bases at J, with 12 bases between the two ends. CDR3 in amino acids: CASSYSNWGPYGYTF. CDR3 DNA: TGTGCCAGCAGTTACTCGAATTGGGGGCCCTATGGCTACACCTTC.

This chain uses TRBV7-2 with TRBJ2-5, with TRBD2 matching 7 bases. CDR1 is SGHTA, CDR2 FQGNSA, per germline. There are 14 residues in the CDR3. J was trimmed by 7 bases and V by 3 bases; bases with no gene match: 8. The CDR3 DNA is TGTGCCAGCAGCTTGGAGCGGGGTCGGGTGACCCAGTACTTC. Residues: CASSLERGRVTQYF.

This chain connects TRBV10-2 to TRBJ2-3; 11 bases agree with TRBD1. Germline CDR1 and CDR2: WSHSY and SAAADI. V gave up 10 bases and J gave up 0 bases; unmatched junction bases: 18. The CDR3 spans 19 residues. The CDR3 region is CATRVGGQGAGRSTDTQYF. In DNA form, the CDR3 reads TGCGCCACCCGAGTTGGCGGACAGGGGGCTGGACGGAGCACAGATACGCAGTATTTT.

This sequence joins TRBV6-1 and TRBJ1-3; TRBD1 is a possible D gene (5 bases). V gave up 1 base and J gave up 0 bases, with 7 bases separating them. Per germline, CDR1 MNHNS and CDR2 SASEGT. This CDR3 is 15 amino acids long. The CDR3 coding sequence is TGTGCCAGCAGTGAAGGGGGCTACTCTGGAAACACCATATATTTT. This sequence encodes CASSEGGYSGNTIYF.